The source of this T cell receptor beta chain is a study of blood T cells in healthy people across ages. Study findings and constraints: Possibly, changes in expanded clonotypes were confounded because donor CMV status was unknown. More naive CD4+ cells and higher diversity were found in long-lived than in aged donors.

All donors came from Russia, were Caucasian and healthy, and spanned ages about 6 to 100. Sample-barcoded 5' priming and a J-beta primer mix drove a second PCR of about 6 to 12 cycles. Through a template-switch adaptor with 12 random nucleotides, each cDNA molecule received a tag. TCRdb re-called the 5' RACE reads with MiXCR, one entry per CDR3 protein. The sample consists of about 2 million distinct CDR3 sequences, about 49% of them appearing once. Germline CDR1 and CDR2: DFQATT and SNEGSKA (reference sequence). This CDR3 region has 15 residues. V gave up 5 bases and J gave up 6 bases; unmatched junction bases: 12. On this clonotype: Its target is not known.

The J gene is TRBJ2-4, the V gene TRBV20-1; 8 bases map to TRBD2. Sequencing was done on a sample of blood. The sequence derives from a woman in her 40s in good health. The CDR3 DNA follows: TGCAGTGCTGGTCGCGGGGGGAGCGGCGGAAACATTCAGTACTTC. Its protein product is CSAGRGGSGGNIQYF.